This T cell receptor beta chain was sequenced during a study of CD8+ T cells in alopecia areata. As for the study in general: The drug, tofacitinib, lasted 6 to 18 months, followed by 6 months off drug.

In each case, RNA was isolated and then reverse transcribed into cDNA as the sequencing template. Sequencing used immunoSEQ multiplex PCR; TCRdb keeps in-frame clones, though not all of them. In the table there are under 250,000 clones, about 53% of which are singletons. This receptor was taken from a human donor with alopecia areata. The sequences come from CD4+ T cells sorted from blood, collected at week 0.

The CDR3: CASSYDRGGYQPQHF. CDR3 nucleotides: TGCGCCAGCAGCTACGACAGGGGCGGCTATCAGCCCCAGCATTTT. The chain has TRBV4-1 and TRBJ1-5; 8 bases agree with TRBD1. Germline lookup yields CDR1 MGHRA and CDR2 YSYEKL. V trimming: 5 bases; J trimming: 5 bases; junction bases outside the gene matches: 8. The CDR3 loop spans 15 amino acids.